The source of this T cell receptor (beta chain) is a study of T cell responses to AZD1222 COVID-19 vaccine. With regard to this clone: The antigen remains unidentified.

Data came from immunoSEQ multiplex PCR; TCRdb stores just in-frame clones and leaves some out. The repertoire holds about 110,000 clones, with 85% to 90% as singletons. The V gene end was trimmed by 0 bases and the J gene end by 4 bases; junction bases not matched to a gene: 8. The germline V gene has CDR1 SGHVS and CDR2 FQNEAQ. This CDR3 comprises 16 residues. Study conclusions and caveats: Seropositivity was recorded at baseline in only 6 or 7 AZD1222 recipients. The donors showed a predominance of white British ancestry and of females, with possible underestimation of clonal diversity. Repertoire collection took place solely once the T cell response had peaked.

The chain carries TRBV7-8 and TRBJ1-2, with 7 positions matching TRBD1. Sample: peripheral blood, taken on day 0 of AZD1222 vaccination. This TCR came from an adult in good health. CDR3: CASSLAWDSTSYGYTF. In nucleotides, the CDR3 is TGTGCCAGCAGCTTAGCTTGGGACAGCACCTCCTATGGCTACACCTTC. The full variable domain, rest sourced from reference TRBV7-8 and TRBJ1-2, is GAGVSQSPRYKVAKRGQDVALRCDPISGHVSLFWYQQALGQGPEFLTYFQNEAQLDKSGLPSDRFFAERPEGSVSTLKIQRTQQEDSAVYLCASSLAWDSTSYGYTFGSGTRLTVV.